This passage covers 4 T cell receptor beta chains from one sample sequenced in a study of T cell responses to AZD1222 COVID-19 vaccine. Data came from immunoSEQ multiplex PCR; TCRdb stores just in-frame clones and leaves some out. This table has tens of thousands of clones, around 83% appearing once. Sequenced material: peripheral blood, taken on day 0 of AZD1222 vaccination. These receptors all come from an adult in good health.

The rearrangement joins TRBV5-6 to TRBJ1-2; the D gene is possibly TRBD1 (6 bases). Germline CDR1 is SGHDT and CDR2 is YYEEEE. Trimming left V 4 bases short and J 4 bases short, with 14 bases between. The CDR3 has 14 amino acids. The CDR3 nucleotides read TGTGCCAGCAGCATTGGACAGAGATTCTATGGCTACACCTTC. It encodes CASSIGQRFYGYTF.

The chain carries TRBV30 and TRBJ1-3; weak D call: TRBD1 (6 bases). Trimming took off 2 bases at V and 0 bases at J, with 17 bases between the two ends. The CDR3 is 17 amino acids. Germline V gene lookup returns CDR1 GTSNPN and CDR2 SVGIG (reference sequence). CDR3 in DNA: TGTGCCTGGAGTTTGACAGGCAGTGGGTTCTCTGGAAACACCATATATTTT. Protein: CAWSLTGSGFSGNTIYF.

This chain links TRBV12-5 with TRBJ2-5; D tentatively fits TRBD1 or TRBD2 (7 bases each). With 1 base removed from V and 4 bases from J, the gap between germline ends came to 13 bases. Germline V gene sequence: CDR1 LGHNT, CDR2 FRNRAP. The CDR3 is made up of 15 amino acids. The CDR3 sequence: CASGLETGRVETQYF. As DNA, the CDR3 is TGTGCTAGTGGTTTGGAGACAGGGAGGGTAGAGACCCAGTACTTC.

The rearrangement links TRBV4-1 to TRBJ1-1; D is ambiguous. Germline V lookup: CDR1 MGHRA, CDR2 YSYEKL. V lost 5 bases and J lost 1, with 8 bases in between. CDR3 length equals 13 residues. CDR3 sequence reads: CASSVSANTEAFF. The CDR3 DNA sequence: TGCGCCAGCAGCGTCAGCGCGAACACTGAAGCTTTCTTT.